A single sample is the source of the 29 T cell receptor beta chains below, sequenced in a study of Ad26.COV2.S vaccination and SARS-CoV-2 variants. Method: immunoSEQ multiplex PCR; TCRdb's copy keeps in-frame clones and lacks some. This table has 400,000 to 450,000 clones, 90% appearing once. Noted treatment: some 20 received Ad26.COV2.S at low or high dose, single or two shots; 5 received placebo; per-sample allocation not given. Sampling happened 63 days after the first vaccine or placebo injection. Specimen: peripheral blood, collected in a trial of Ad26.COV2.S vaccine versus placebo. The receptors here all came from a person aged 18-65 years who received the Ad26.COV2.S COVID-19 vaccine or a placebo.

DNA of the CDR3: TGTGCCAGCAGCGTAGTGTCAGGGGAGGGCGAGCAGTACTTC. It encodes CASSVVSGEGEQYF. The chain recombines TRBV9 with TRBJ2-7; the D gene is possibly TRBD2 (7 bases). V shed 0 bases and J shed 6 bases, with 13 bases lying between them. Germline CDR1 SGDLS, CDR2 YYNGEE. This CDR3 contains 14 residues.

The table lists this clone with a count of one. Other nucleotide sequences from this sample produce the same CDR3. The rearrangement joins TRBV7-2 to TRBJ2-1; 7 bases agree with TRBD1. The length of the CDR3 is 13 residues. V trimming: 5 bases; J trimming: 5 bases; junction bases outside the gene matches: 3. CDR1 and CDR2 (germline): SGHTA, FQGNSA. CDR3 sequence reads: CASSPDRDNEQFF. CDR3 bases: TGTGCCAGCAGCCCTGACAGGGACAATGAGCAGTTCTTC.

This sequence joins TRBV4-3 and TRBJ2-2; D gene unclear. The CDR3 totals 14 residues. CDR1 is LGHNA and CDR2 is YSLEER in the germline V gene. Trimming took 1 base from V and 8 from J, leaving 11 bases between them. In DNA, the CDR3 is TGCGCCAGCAGCCAAGGAGCTAGGGCGGGGGAGCTGTTTTTT. Translation: CASSQGARAGELFF.

This sequence joins TRBV10-3 and TRBJ2-3; TRBD2 agrees at 10 bases. The CDR3 runs 14 residues. V lost 7 bases and J lost 4; bases outside the gene matches: 5. Germline CDR1 reads ENHRY; CDR2 reads SYGVKD. CDR3 nucleotide sequence: TGTGCCATCACCCCGGGACTAGCGTCAGATACGCAGTATTTT. Protein: CAITPGLASDTQYF.

The chain recombines TRBV2 with TRBJ1-5; D not resolved. V gave up 6 bases and J gave up 0 bases, with 12 bases separating them. Germline V gene lookup returns CDR1 SNHLY and CDR2 FYNNEI. CDR3 length: 15 amino acids. The CDR3 bases are TGTGCCAGCAGCATGGACGGCCATAGCAATCAGCCCCAGCATTTT. Residues: CASSMDGHSNQPQHF.

J is TRBJ2-1 and V is TRBV9; D is unresolved. The CDR3 runs to 14 residues. The germline V and J ends were trimmed by 1 base and 0 bases, with 5 bases remaining between them. The V gene's germline CDR1 is SGDLS and CDR2 YYNGEE. The CDR3 spells CASSVSVSYNEQFF. The CDR3 DNA reads TGTGCCAGCAGCGTAAGCGTCTCCTACAATGAGCAGTTCTTC.

The genes are TRBV28 and TRBJ1-1, with D possibly TRBD1 on 6 matching bases. The V end lost 5 bases, the J end lost 0 bases, and 25 bases lay between the germline ends. The CDR3 extends over 19 amino acids. Germline V CDR1 and CDR2: MDHEN, SYDVKM. The CDR3 loop reads CASSPVVSFRGWMNTEAFF. DNA of the CDR3: TGTGCCAGCAGTCCGGTAGTTTCCTTCAGGGGTTGGATGAACACTGAAGCTTTCTTT.

V is TRBV2 and J is TRBJ1-5; D uncertain. Germline CDR1 reads SNHLY; CDR2 reads FYNNEI. Trimming cost V 1 base and J 0 bases, with 10 bases left between them. The CDR3 has 16 residues. CDR3 protein: CASSEEETYSNQPQHF. The CDR3 DNA is TGTGCCAGCAGTGAAGAGGAAACCTATAGCAATCAGCCCCAGCATTTT.

This clone was detected only once. The V and J genes are TRBV7-3 and TRBJ1-1; maybe TRBD1 (5 bases). The V end was cut by 6 bases, the J end by 1 base, with 9 bases between. Germline V gene lookup returns CDR1 SGHTA and CDR2 FQGTGA. There are 13 residues in the CDR3. CDR3 sequence (DNA): TGTGCCAGCAGTAGACAGCCGAACACTGAAGCTTTCTTT. Translating gives CASSRQPNTEAFF.

The CDR3 here is CASSRGGGGISEQFF. DNA for the CDR3: TGTGCCAGCAGTCGCGGTGGTGGCGGGATTAGTGAGCAGTTCTTC. The chain uses TRBV28 and TRBJ2-1, with TRBD2 as a possible D gene (6 bases). The germline V gene has CDR1 MDHEN and CDR2 SYDVKM. Deletions cut 5 bases from V and 9 bases from J, with 20 bases between. This CDR3 is built from 15 residues.

This chain joins TRBV3-1 (or the pseudogene TRBV3-2) and TRBJ2-1; D is ambiguous. The CDR3 contains 15 residues. The germline CDR1 and CDR2 sequences are LGHDT and YNNKEL (reference sequence). V dropped 0 bases and J dropped 1 base, with 7 bases sitting between them. CDR3 in amino acids: CASSQDTRSYNEQFF. Here the CDR3 DNA reads TGTGCCAGCAGCCAAGATACCAGATCCTACAATGAGCAGTTCTTC.

The chain uses TRBV3-1 (or the pseudogene TRBV3-2) and TRBJ1-5, with no clear D. Germline-derived CDR1 and CDR2 are LGHDT and YNNKEL (reference sequence). The CDR3 spans 14 residues. Trimming pared 1 base from V and 2 bases from J, leaving 6 bases between. The chain's CDR3 is CASSQVAGNQPQHF. The CDR3 nucleotides are TGTGCCAGCAGCCAAGTGGCGGGCAATCAGCCCCAGCATTTT.

This clone has a handful of counts. The chain carries TRBV9 and TRBJ1-4, with D uncertain. The CDR3 is 16 amino acids. Germline V gene lookup returns CDR1 SGDLS and CDR2 YYNGEE. Trimming removed 4 bases from V and 6 bases from J, with 19 bases in between. In nucleotides, the CDR3 is TGTGCCAGCAGCCTGCGCGCCGGGCGGAACGATGAAAAACTGTTTTTT. This encodes CASSLRAGRNDEKLFF.

The CDR3 DNA reads as TGTGCCAGCAGCTTAGGGCTAGCGGGGAACTCCTACGAGCAGTACTTC. Amino acid sequence: CASSLGLAGNSYEQYF. The J gene is TRBJ2-7, the V gene TRBV7-6; 9 nucleotides align to TRBD2. With V trimmed by 1 base and J by 0 bases, 4 bases remained unmatched. From germline, CDR1 is SGHVS and CDR2 FNYEAQ. The CDR3 covers 16 residues.

The chain couples TRBV7-3 to TRBJ2-3, with unresolved D. Trimming shortened V by 5 bases and J by 6 bases, and 12 bases separated the two germline ends. This CDR3 is 13 amino acids long. The germline V gene encodes CDR1 SGHTA and CDR2 FQGTGA. The chain's CDR3 is CASSVSHADTQYF. CDR3 DNA: TGTGCCAGCAGCGTCTCTCACGCGGATACGCAGTATTTT.

The rearrangement uses TRBV6-1 and TRBJ2-1; D is perhaps TRBD1 (5 bases). Trimming cost V 0 bases and J 11 bases, with 11 bases left between them. Per germline, CDR1 MNHNS and CDR2 SASEGT. The CDR3 is made up of 13 amino acids. CDR3 bases: TGTGCCAGCAGTGAAGCGGGGCCCCGGCAGCAGTTCTTC. Translation: CASSEAGPRQQFF.

Only one count was recorded for this clone. The chain combines TRBV20-1 with TRBJ2-1; no firm D call. In germline, CDR1 is DFQATT, CDR2 SNEGSKA (reference sequence). The germline V and J ends were trimmed by 5 bases and 4 bases, with 15 bases remaining between them. The CDR3 has 14 residues. The CDR3 region has the DNA TGCAGTGCTGGTGCGATAGCCGATTACAATGAGCAGTTCTTC. This sequence encodes CSAGAIADYNEQFF.

The chain joins TRBV3-1 (or the pseudogene TRBV3-2) to TRBJ2-1; D is possibly TRBD2 (5 bases). The germline V gene encodes CDR1 LGHDT and CDR2 YNNKEL (reference sequence). The CDR3 runs to 18 residues. Trimming stripped 1 base from V and 0 bases from J, with 16 bases between. CDR3 in DNA: TGTGCCAGCAGCCAAGTAGGTTCCAGCGGTAGCTCCTACAATGAGCAGTTCTTC. This gives the protein CASSQVGSSGSSYNEQFF.

This clone was counted a few times. This chain connects TRBV27 to TRBJ2-3, with D possibly matching TRBD2 (6 bases). The CDR3 is made up of 15 amino acids. CDR1 MNHEY and CDR2 SMNVEV come from the germline V gene (reference sequence). V was clipped by 6 bases and J by 6 bases, with 19 bases between them. The CDR3 loop reads CASSPSLANRDTQYF. As DNA, the CDR3 is TGTGCCAGCAGCCCATCCCTAGCGAATAGGGATACGCAGTATTTT.

The rearrangement links TRBV5-4 to TRBJ2-2, with TRBD1 identical over 10 bases. J gave up 5 bases and V 0 bases, and 1 base lay outside the gene matches. Germline assignment: CDR1 SGHNT and CDR2 YYREEE (reference sequence). CDR3 length: 15 amino acids. CDR3 protein: CASSLGQGATGELFF. For the CDR3, the DNA is TGTGCCAGCAGCTTGGGACAGGGGGCGACCGGGGAGCTGTTTTTT.

CDR3 amino acids: CASLPQPQGFDEQFF. In nucleotides, the CDR3 is TGTGCCAGCTTACCTCAACCCCAGGGATTCGATGAGCAGTTCTTC. The chain joins TRBV7-6 to TRBJ2-1; possibly TRBD1 for D (5 bases). CDR3 length: 15 amino acids. From germline, CDR1 is SGHVS and CDR2 FNYEAQ. Trimming stripped 8 bases from V and 8 bases from J, with 22 bases between. Variable domain in full (rest from reference TRBV7-6 and TRBJ2-1): GAGVSQSPRYKVTKRGQDVALRCDPISGHVSLYWYRQALGQGPEFLTYFNYEAQQDKSGLPNDRFSAERPEGSISTLTIQRTEQRDSAMYRCASLPQPQGFDEQFFGPGTRLTVL.

This chain connects TRBV9 to TRBJ2-4, with D perhaps matching TRBD1 or TRBD2 (5 bases each). There are 13 residues in the CDR3. The V and J ends lost 1 base and 5 bases respectively, with 7 bases between them. Germline V CDR1 and CDR2: SGDLS, YYNGEE. The CDR3: CASSVQGENIQYF. CDR3 bases: TGTGCCAGCAGCGTACAGGGAGAAAACATTCAGTACTTC.

The chain employs TRBV7-8 and TRBJ2-7; the match to TRBD2 covers 7 bases. The ends lost 0 bases at V and 2 bases at J; junction bases unmatched: 7. The CDR3 runs to 16 residues. Germline V gives CDR1 SGHVS, CDR2 FQNEAQ. In nucleotides, the CDR3 is TGTGCCAGCAGCTTAGCCGGGAGGTTTGGGGCCTACGAGCAGTACTTC. Its protein product is CASSLAGRFGAYEQYF.

With respect to this clone: Other nucleotide sequences from this sample produce the same CDR3. This chain uses TRBV12-3 or TRBV12-4 with TRBJ2-7; no definite D call. Trimming removed 1 base at V and 2 bases at J, with 3 bases between. The CDR3 covers 12 residues. The CDR3 protein is CASSLGTYEQYF. The CDR3 region has the DNA TGTGCCAGCAGTTTAGGAACCTACGAGCAGTACTTC.

The V gene is TRBV9, the J gene TRBJ1-2; D remains ambiguous. The germline gives CDR1 SGDLS, CDR2 YYNGEE. The CDR3 loop spans 12 amino acids. Trimming stripped 2 bases from V and 4 bases from J, with 6 bases between. CDR3 sequence reads: CASSVGTYGYTF. CDR3 coding DNA: TGTGCCAGCAGCGTGGGAACCTATGGCTACACCTTC.

The chain links TRBV29-1 to TRBJ1-1, with a tentative D call TRBD1 (5 bases). CDR3 length equals 14 residues. V was cut by 4 bases and J by 4 bases, with 16 bases left in between. Germline V gene data show CDR1 as SQVTM and CDR2 as ANQGSEA. CDR3 nucleotide sequence: TGCAGCGTTGCGCTCGGGGCGGGGACCACTGAAGCTTTCTTT. Its protein product is CSVALGAGTTEAFF.

CDR3 nucleotides: TGCGCCAGCAGCTTGGATCGGCTAGCGGGATCCCACGAGCAGTACTTC. This translates into CASSLDRLAGSHEQYF. The rearrangement uses TRBV5-1 and TRBJ2-7, with 9 bases aligning to TRBD2. CDR1 SGHRS and CDR2 YFSETQ come from the germline V gene. This CDR3 has 16 amino acids. Unmatched junction bases numbered 9, after V lost 0 bases and J lost 5 bases.

This sequence joins TRBV28 and TRBJ2-1, with 9 bases matching TRBD2. Germline loops: CDR1 MDHEN, CDR2 SYDVKM. This CDR3 has 15 residues. Trimming removed 6 bases from V and 7 bases from J; junction bases left unmatched: 10. This CDR3 reads CASSHRLAAFNEQFF. In DNA form, the CDR3 reads TGTGCCAGCAGCCACCGACTAGCGGCGTTTAATGAGCAGTTCTTC.

This chain joins TRBV6-2 or TRBV6-3 and TRBJ1-5; D remains unclear. Trimming took 6 bases from V and 0 from J, leaving 9 bases between them. There are 14 residues in the CDR3. Germline assignment: CDR1 MNHEY and CDR2 SVGEGT. The CDR3 is CASSQDTSNQPQHF. CDR3 coding DNA: TGTGCCAGCAGCCAAGACACTAGCAATCAGCCCCAGCATTTT.